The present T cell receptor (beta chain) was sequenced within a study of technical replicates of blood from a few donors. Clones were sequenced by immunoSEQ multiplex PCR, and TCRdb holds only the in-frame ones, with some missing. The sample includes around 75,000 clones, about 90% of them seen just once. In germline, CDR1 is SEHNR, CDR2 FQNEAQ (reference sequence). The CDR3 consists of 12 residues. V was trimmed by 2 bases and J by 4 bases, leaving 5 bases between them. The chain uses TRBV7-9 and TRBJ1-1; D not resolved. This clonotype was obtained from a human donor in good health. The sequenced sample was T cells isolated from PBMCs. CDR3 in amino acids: CASSLRGTEAFF. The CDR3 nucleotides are TGTGCCAGCAGCTTAAGAGGCACTGAAGCTTTCTTT. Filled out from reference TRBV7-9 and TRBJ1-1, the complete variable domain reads DTGVSQNPRHKITKRGQNVTFRCDPISEHNRLYWYRQTLGQGPEFLTYFQNEAQLEKSRLLSDRFSAERPKGSFSTLEIQRTEQGDSAMYLCASSLRGTEAFFGQGTRLTVV.